This is a list of T cell receptor beta chains from one sample in a study of blood T cells in healthy people across ages. One entry per CDR3 protein results from TCRdb running MiXCR on the 5' RACE reads. The sample records roughly 700,000 distinct CDR3 sequences, roughly 25% being singletons. These data are also associated with another study on T cells of mothers and their children.

Sequenced material: blood. These receptors were collected from a boy aged 5-17 years in good health. Each CDR3 is given with its conserved first and last residue. A D gene is named only where the DNA matches it firmly. Only part of the rows carry a size: once, few, many, or a class if the clone is expanded.

CDR3 length: 15
J gene: TRBJ2-2
D gene: TRBD1
V gene: TRBV7-7
clone size: .
CDR3 DNA: TGTGCTAGCAGCCCCGGACAGGGATGGACCGGGGAGCTGTTTTTT
CDR3 protein: CASSPGQGWTGELFF

CDR3 length: 15
J gene: TRBJ2-7
D gene: .
V gene: TRBV5-1
clone size: few
CDR3 DNA: TGCGCCAGCAGCATTGGACAGACCAGCTCCTACGAGCAGTACTTC
CDR3 protein: CASSIGQTSSYEQYF

CDR3 length: 13
J gene: TRBJ2-5
D gene: .
V gene: TRBV12-3/TRBV12-4
clone size: .
CDR3 DNA: TGTGCCAGCAGGTTTGGGGGCGCGGAGACCCAGTACTTC
CDR3 protein: CASRFGGAETQYF

CDR3 length: 12
J gene: TRBJ2-3
D gene: .
V gene: TRBV29-1
clone size: .
CDR3 DNA: TGCAGCGTTGAAGAGACAACTGATACGCAGTATTTT
CDR3 protein: CSVEETTDTQYF

CDR3 length: 12
J gene: TRBJ1-2
D gene: .
V gene: TRBV6-2/TRBV6-3
clone size: .
CDR3 DNA: TGTGCCAGCAGAGCACCAGCAAAGAGCTACACCTTC
CDR3 protein: CASRAPAKSYTF

CDR3 length: 18
J gene: TRBJ2-5
D gene: .
V gene: TRBV11-2
clone size: few
CDR3 DNA: TGTGCCAGCAGCTCCCAATCCCCCTCAGGGGGAGGGGAGGAGACCCAGTACTTC
CDR3 protein: CASSSQSPSGGGEETQYF

CDR3 length: 15
J gene: TRBJ2-5
D gene: TRBD1
V gene: TRBV7-2
clone size: .
CDR3 DNA: TGTGCCAGCAGCCTCCGCAGGGGGCGCCAAGAGACCCAGTACTTC
CDR3 protein: CASSLRRGRQETQYF

CDR3 length: 14
J gene: TRBJ2-5
D gene: TRBD2
V gene: TRBV29-1
clone size: few
CDR3 DNA: TGCAGCGTTGAAGATCCTAGCGGTAAAGAGACCCAGTACTTC
CDR3 protein: CSVEDPSGKETQYF

CDR3 length: 15
J gene: TRBJ2-2
D gene: .
V gene: TRBV20-1
clone size: few
CDR3 DNA: TGCAGTGCTAGGTCAGGAAGTCTAAACACCGGGGAGCTGTTTTTT
CDR3 protein: CSARSGSLNTGELFF

CDR3 length: 15
J gene: TRBJ2-3
D gene: TRBD1
V gene: TRBV7-6
clone size: .
CDR3 DNA: TGTGCCAGCAGCTTCGAGACAGGGGAAGTAGATACGCAGTATTTT
CDR3 protein: CASSFETGEVDTQYF

CDR3 length: 11
J gene: TRBJ1-4
D gene: .
V gene: TRBV12-3/TRBV12-4
clone size: .
CDR3 DNA: TGTGCCAGCAGTTTTTATGAAAAACTGTTTTTT
CDR3 protein: CASSFYEKLFF

CDR3 length: 18
J gene: TRBJ1-5
D gene: .
V gene: TRBV6-2/TRBV6-3
clone size: few
CDR3 DNA: TGTGCCAGCAGTTCCCTTCCGGGACGTCCTAATAGCAATCAGCCCCAGCATTTT
CDR3 protein: CASSSLPGRPNSNQPQHF

CDR3 length: 15
J gene: TRBJ2-1
D gene: TRBD2
V gene: TRBV12-3/TRBV12-4
clone size: many
CDR3 DNA: TGTGCCAGCAGTTTTATCACTAGCGTGGACAATGAGCAGTTCTTC
CDR3 protein: CASSFITSVDNEQFF

CDR3 length: 14
J gene: TRBJ2-7
D gene: .
V gene: TRBV25-1
clone size: .
CDR3 DNA: TGTGCCACCTCCCCATCCGGCAGGATCTACGAGCAGTACTTC
CDR3 protein: CATSPSGRIYEQYF

CDR3 length: 14
J gene: TRBJ2-7
D gene: .
V gene: TRBV29-1
clone size: .
CDR3 DNA: TGCAGCGTTGGTCGGACCCAAGGGGGCTACGAGCAGTACTTC
CDR3 protein: CSVGRTQGGYEQYF

CDR3 length: 14
J gene: TRBJ2-1
D gene: TRBD2
V gene: TRBV12-3/TRBV12-4
clone size: .
CDR3 DNA: TGTGCCAGCAGGCTAGCGGGAGGGATAAATGAGCAGTTCTTC
CDR3 protein: CASRLAGGINEQFF

CDR3 length: 15
J gene: TRBJ1-2
D gene: .
V gene: TRBV18
clone size: .
CDR3 DNA: TGTGCCAGCTCACCACCGTTGCCAGGGTCCTATGGCTACACCTTC
CDR3 protein: CASSPPLPGSYGYTF

CDR3 length: 17
J gene: TRBJ2-3
D gene: TRBD2
V gene: TRBV20-1
clone size: few
CDR3 DNA: TGCAGCGCGACCATCGGGCTAGCGGGGGCCAACACAGATACGCAGTATTTT
CDR3 protein: CSATIGLAGANTDTQYF

CDR3 length: 13
J gene: TRBJ1-6
D gene: .
V gene: TRBV25-1
clone size: once
CDR3 DNA: TGTGCCAGCAGTGTTGCTGTCGGGTCACCCCTCCACTTT
CDR3 protein: CASSVAVGSPLHF

CDR3 length: 15
J gene: TRBJ1-6
D gene: .
V gene: TRBV5-1
clone size: .
CDR3 DNA: TGCGCCAGCAGCCTCGACAGTGGGGGGAATTCACCCCTCCACTTT
CDR3 protein: CASSLDSGGNSPLHF

CDR3 length: 15
J gene: TRBJ2-7
D gene: TRBD2
V gene: TRBV5-1
clone size: many
CDR3 DNA: TGCGCCAGCGAGCGGGGGGATCTTAGCTCCTACGAGCAGTACTTC
CDR3 protein: CASERGDLSSYEQYF

CDR3 length: 14
J gene: TRBJ2-3
D gene: .
V gene: TRBV7-3
clone size: .
CDR3 DNA: TGTGCCAGCAGCTTAACTGGGGCCGCAGATACGCAGTATTTT
CDR3 protein: CASSLTGAADTQYF

CDR3 length: 13
J gene: TRBJ1-5
D gene: .
V gene: TRBV7-2
clone size: few
CDR3 DNA: TGTGCCAGCAGCTTTTGGGTGAATCAGCCCCAGCATTTT
CDR3 protein: CASSFWVNQPQHF

CDR3 length: 18
J gene: TRBJ2-7
D gene: .
V gene: TRBV20-1
clone size: few
CDR3 DNA: TGCAGTGCTAGAGATAAGTGGGAATTGGACACCCACTCCTACGAGCAGTACTTC
CDR3 protein: CSARDKWELDTHSYEQYF

CDR3 length: 16
J gene: TRBJ2-2
D gene: TRBD2
V gene: TRBV19
clone size: few
CDR3 DNA: TGTGCCAGTAGTAGGGGGACTAGCGGCTACACCGGGGAGCTGTTTTTT
CDR3 protein: CASSRGTSGYTGELFF

CDR3 length: 14
J gene: TRBJ2-5
D gene: .
V gene: TRBV12-3/TRBV12-4
clone size: few
CDR3 DNA: TGTGCCAGCAGTTTAATCCGGGAACGGGAGACCCAGTACTTC
CDR3 protein: CASSLIRERETQYF

CDR3 length: 14
J gene: TRBJ2-4
D gene: TRBD1
V gene: TRBV28
clone size: .
CDR3 DNA: TGTGCCAGCACTCTGGACAGGAAAATAGACATTCAGTACTTC
CDR3 protein: CASTLDRKIDIQYF

CDR3 length: 14
J gene: TRBJ1-2
D gene: .
V gene: TRBV29-1
clone size: .
CDR3 DNA: TGCAGCGTTGAAGCAATCGATGGTATTTATGGCTACACCTTC
CDR3 protein: CSVEAIDGIYGYTF

CDR3 length: 14
J gene: TRBJ2-3
D gene: .
V gene: TRBV2
clone size: few
CDR3 DNA: TGTGCCAGCACTTCCCAGCATGATACAGATACGCAGTATTTT
CDR3 protein: CASTSQHDTDTQYF

CDR3 length: 16
J gene: TRBJ2-7
D gene: .
V gene: TRBV4-1
clone size: .
CDR3 DNA: TGCGCCAGCAGCCAAGTCAGAGGGACCCCACTCTACGAGCAGTACTTC
CDR3 protein: CASSQVRGTPLYEQYF

CDR3 length: 17
J gene: TRBJ2-1
D gene: .
V gene: TRBV5-1
clone size: few
CDR3 DNA: TGCGCCAGCTTCGACGGGGTAGGTTTAAACTCCTACAATGAGCAGTTCTTC
CDR3 protein: CASFDGVGLNSYNEQFF

CDR3 length: 16
J gene: TRBJ1-4
D gene: TRBD1
V gene: TRBV7-2
clone size: .
CDR3 DNA: TGTGCCAGCAGCCTTGGGACAGAGGAAGTTAATGAAAAACTGTTTTTT
CDR3 protein: CASSLGTEEVNEKLFF

CDR3 length: 15
J gene: TRBJ2-5
D gene: TRBD2
V gene: TRBV25-1
clone size: few
CDR3 DNA: TGTGCCAGCAGTGAATATCCGGGAGGGCGGGAGACCCAGTACTTC
CDR3 protein: CASSEYPGGRETQYF

CDR3 length: 14
J gene: TRBJ2-1
D gene: TRBD2
V gene: TRBV29-1
clone size: few
CDR3 DNA: TGCAGCGTTGAAGTACTAGCGGGGACCAATGAGCAGTTCTTC
CDR3 protein: CSVEVLAGTNEQFF

CDR3 length: 14
J gene: TRBJ1-6
D gene: .
V gene: TRBV6-6
clone size: .
CDR3 DNA: TGTGCCAGCAGTTACAGGGGACCTAATTCACCCCTCCACTTT
CDR3 protein: CASSYRGPNSPLHF

CDR3 length: 13
J gene: TRBJ2-5
D gene: .
V gene: TRBV20-1
clone size: few
CDR3 DNA: TGCAGTGCTGGAGCCGACAGTTTTGAGACCCAGTACTTC
CDR3 protein: CSAGADSFETQYF

CDR3 length: 14
J gene: TRBJ2-1
D gene: .
V gene: TRBV12-3/TRBV12-4
clone size: few
CDR3 DNA: TGTGCCAGCAGCCAATCGACCAGCGGCAATGAGCAGTTCTTC
CDR3 protein: CASSQSTSGNEQFF

CDR3 length: 15
J gene: TRBJ2-1
D gene: TRBD1
V gene: TRBV20-1
clone size: .
CDR3 DNA: TGCAGTGCAACGTCCTTGGGACAGGTCAGAAGTGGGCAGTTCTTC
CDR3 protein: CSATSLGQVRSGQFF

CDR3 length: 16
J gene: TRBJ1-1
D gene: .
V gene: TRBV4-3
clone size: few
CDR3 DNA: TGCGCCAGCAGCCAAGATGTGGAGAGGGCGAACACTGAAGCTTTCTTT
CDR3 protein: CASSQDVERANTEAFF

CDR3 length: 12
J gene: TRBJ1-4
D gene: .
V gene: TRBV6-6
clone size: .
CDR3 DNA: TGTGCCAGCAGTTACTCGGGAGAAAAACTGTCTTTT
CDR3 protein: CASSYSGEKLSF

CDR3 length: 16
J gene: TRBJ2-7
D gene: .
V gene: TRBV6-1
clone size: few
CDR3 DNA: TGTGCCAGCAGTGAAGGGACGACAGGTCCCTCCTACGAGCAGTACTTC
CDR3 protein: CASSEGTTGPSYEQYF

CDR3 length: 15
J gene: TRBJ2-4
D gene: .
V gene: TRBV20-1
clone size: few
CDR3 DNA: TGCAGTGCTAGAGATGTGATAGTAGCCAAAAACATTCAGTACTTC
CDR3 protein: CSARDVIVAKNIQYF

CDR3 length: 13
J gene: TRBJ2-4
D gene: TRBD2
V gene: TRBV12-3/TRBV12-4
clone size: .
CDR3 DNA: TGTGCCAGCAGTTTAGGCAGGGAGGGAATTCAGTACTTC
CDR3 protein: CASSLGREGIQYF

CDR3 length: 14
J gene: TRBJ2-5
D gene: .
V gene: TRBV29-1
clone size: few
CDR3 DNA: TGCAGCGTTGAAGGAGACACCCTCCAAGAGACCCAGTACTTC
CDR3 protein: CSVEGDTLQETQYF

CDR3 length: 15
J gene: TRBJ1-2
D gene: TRBD1
V gene: TRBV9
clone size: .
CDR3 DNA: TGTGCCAGCAGCGCGGGACAGGGTAGTCACTATGGCTACACCTTC
CDR3 protein: CASSAGQGSHYGYTF

CDR3 length: 16
J gene: TRBJ2-3
D gene: .
V gene: TRBV28
clone size: few
CDR3 DNA: TGTGCCAGCAGTGCCCCCGCAGGCCTTCTTGGAGATACGCAGTATTTT
CDR3 protein: CASSAPAGLLGDTQYF

CDR3 length: 15
J gene: TRBJ2-1
D gene: .
V gene: TRBV9
clone size: .
CDR3 DNA: TGTGCCAGCAGCGTAGAAAACAACGCTGCGAATGAGCAGTTCTTC
CDR3 protein: CASSVENNAANEQFF

CDR3 length: 15
J gene: TRBJ2-7
D gene: .
V gene: TRBV21-1
clone size: few
CDR3 DNA: TGTGCCAGCAGCAAAGGGTGTGACAGCATCTACGAGCAGTACTTC
CDR3 protein: CASSKGCDSIYEQYF

CDR3 length: 12
J gene: TRBJ2-7
D gene: .
V gene: TRBV7-9
clone size: few
CDR3 DNA: TGTGCCAGCAGCTCGCCGAACTACGAGCAGTACTTC
CDR3 protein: CASSSPNYEQYF

CDR3 length: 15
J gene: TRBJ2-7
D gene: .
V gene: TRBV6-6
clone size: few
CDR3 DNA: TGTGCCAGCAGAACTACGCTAGCGCCGACCTACGAGCAGTACTTC
CDR3 protein: CASRTTLAPTYEQYF

CDR3 length: 18
J gene: TRBJ2-5
D gene: TRBD2
V gene: TRBV4-2
clone size: few
CDR3 DNA: TGTGCCAGCAGCCAAGCGGGACTAGCGGGGGGTCTCCAAGAGACCCAGTACTTC
CDR3 protein: CASSQAGLAGGLQETQYF